This passage covers 29 T cell receptor beta chains from one sample sequenced in a study of monozygotic twins with inflammatory bowel disease. TCRdb reprocessed the 5' RACE reads and keeps a single row for each CDR3 protein, giving no DNA. The table lists 150,000 to 200,000 distinct CDR3 sequences. Specimen: blood. The receptors stem from a human donor with ulcerative colitis or Crohn's disease, or a healthy co-twin of an affected twin (not recorded which).

V and J are TRBV28 and TRBJ2-6. The germline CDR1 and CDR2 sequences are MDHEN and SYDVKM. The CDR3 extends over 15 amino acids. The CDR3 spells CASSAPSSGANVLTF. The full variable domain, completed using reference TRBV28 and TRBJ2-6, is DVKVTQSSRYLVKRTGEKVFLECVQDMDHENMFWYRQDPGLGLRLIYFSYDVKMKEKGDIPEGYSVSREKKERFSLILESASTNQTSMYLCASSAPSSGANVLTFGAGSRLTVL.

The J gene is TRBJ2-7, the V gene TRBV5-1; TCRdb designates TRBD2, a call that cannot be tested without DNA. In germline, CDR1 is SGHRS, CDR2 YFSETQ. This CDR3 has 15 amino acids. The CDR3 reads CASNFGDGLRYEQYF.

The V call is TRBV5-1, the J call TRBJ1-3; TCRdb names TRBD1, which stays unverified in the absence of DNA. The germline gives CDR1 SGHRS, CDR2 YFSETQ. CDR3 length: 18 residues. The CDR3 sequence: CASSFGTALSGSGNTIYF. Supplemented by reference TRBV5-1 and TRBJ1-3, the full variable domain reads KAGVTQTPRYLIKTRGQQVTLSCSPISGHRSVSWYQQTPGQGLQFLFEYFSETQRNKGNFPGRFSGRQFSNSRSEMNVSTLELGDSALYLCASSFGTALSGSGNTIYFGEGSWLTVV.

The genes are TRBV7-9 and TRBJ1-6. The CDR3 runs to 13 residues. In germline, CDR1 is SEHNR, CDR2 FQNEAQ (reference sequence). The CDR3 protein is CASSLQTNSPLHF.

J is TRBJ2-2 and V is TRBV29-1. Germline V lookup: CDR1 SQVTM, CDR2 ANQGSEA. The CDR3 length is 14 residues. CDR3 sequence: CSVESQLNTGELFF.

The chain employs TRBV24-1 and TRBJ2-1; the D call of TRBD2 rests on TCRdb alone, since no DNA is present to check it. The CDR3 extends over 17 amino acids. Germline V gives CDR1 KGHDR, CDR2 SFDVKD. Here the CDR3 reads CATSDPGLAGGNNEQFF.

The J gene is TRBJ1-4, the V gene TRBV10-3. The V gene's germline CDR1 is ENHRY and CDR2 SYGVKD. The CDR3 runs 15 residues. CDR3 in amino acids: CAISEGWAPNEKLSF.

J is TRBJ1-5 and V is TRBV3-1. Germline V gives CDR1 LGHDT, CDR2 YNNKEL (reference sequence). This CDR3 has 15 amino acids. The CDR3 loop is CASSQGPYSNQPQHF.

The chain joins TRBV25-1 to TRBJ2-7. In germline, CDR1 is MGHDK, CDR2 SYGVNS. This CDR3 region has 14 residues. The CDR3 loop reads CASSEFKEPYEQYF.

The chain has TRBV5-6 and TRBJ1-1. The V gene's germline CDR1 is SGHDT and CDR2 YYEEEE. CDR3 length: 14 residues. The CDR3 is CASSFSPVNTEAFF. The variable domain in full, with the rest retrieved from reference TRBV5-6 and TRBJ1-1, is DAGVTQSPTHLIKTRGQQVTLRCSPKSGHDTVSWYQQALGQGPQFIFQYYEEEERQRGNFPDRFSGHQFPNYSSELNVNALLLGDSALYLCASSFSPVNTEAFFGQGTRLTVV.

This chain links TRBV27 with TRBJ1-6. This CDR3 has 15 amino acids. In germline, CDR1 is MNHEY, CDR2 SMNVEV (reference sequence). The chain's CDR3 is CASSLEFAVNSPLHF.

This chain joins TRBV24-1 and TRBJ2-1; TCRdb reports TRBD2, a call that lacks DNA to check it against. This CDR3 has 16 residues. CDR1 is KGHDR, CDR2 SFDVKD, per germline. CDR3 protein: CATSEWTSGANNEQFF.

The rearrangement links TRBV5-1 to TRBJ2-2; checking the TCRdb D call of TRBD2 is not possible without DNA. The CDR3 consists of 14 residues. Germline loops: CDR1 SGHRS, CDR2 YFSETQ. The CDR3 reads CASDTGGADGELFF.

CDR3 in amino acids: CSAYLGRLREKLFF. V usage is TRBV20-1 and J usage is TRBJ1-4. The germline V gene has CDR1 DFQATT and CDR2 SNEGSKA (reference sequence). The CDR3 consists of 14 residues.

The chain is built from TRBV19 and TRBJ2-2; with no DNA, the TCRdb D assignment of TRBD2 cannot be verified. The CDR3 runs 17 residues. Germline V gene data show CDR1 as LNHDA and CDR2 as SQIVND (reference sequence). CDR3 region: CASSTPASGENTGELFF.

V and J are TRBV5-4 and TRBJ1-2; the TCRdb call, TRBD1, lacks DNA for checking. The germline V gene encodes CDR1 SGHNT and CDR2 YYREEE (reference sequence). There are 14 residues in the CDR3. CDR3 amino acids: CASSFQGGAGGYTF.

The chain uses TRBV4-1 and TRBJ2-1; as DNA is missing, the TRBD2 call by TCRdb cannot be tested. CDR1 and CDR2 from the germline V gene are MGHRA and YSYEKL. The CDR3 length is 18 residues. The CDR3 reads CASSQERTSGRFHNEQFF.

The gene calls are TRBV14 and TRBJ1-3; TCRdb proposes TRBD1, but this gene call is untestable without DNA. Germline CDR1 and CDR2: SGHDN and FVKESK. The CDR3 runs 17 residues. The CDR3 reads CASSQLSPGFSGNTIYF. The full variable domain, completed using reference TRBV14 and TRBJ1-3, is EAGVTQFPSHSVIEKGQTVTLRCDPISGHDNLYWYRRVMGKEIKFLLHFVKESKQDESGMPNNRFLAERTGGTYSTLKVQPAELEDSGVYFCASSQLSPGFSGNTIYFGEGSWLTVV.

The rearrangement joins TRBV6-2 or TRBV6-3 to TRBJ1-2. Germline CDR1 and CDR2: MNHEY and SVGEGT. The CDR3 is 13 residues long. This CDR3 reads CASSWSTNYGYTF.

The chain employs TRBV19 and TRBJ2-1; the D gene TCRdb calls, TRBD2, cannot be checked with no DNA. Per germline, CDR1 LNHDA and CDR2 SQIVND (reference sequence). CDR3 length: 15 amino acids. The CDR3 reads CASSKRESSYNEQFF.

V usage is TRBV2 and J usage is TRBJ2-2; the D gene TCRdb calls, TRBD2, cannot be checked with no DNA. This CDR3 region has 15 residues. Germline V lookup: CDR1 SNHLY, CDR2 FYNNEI. The CDR3 sequence: CASSGSPSGSGELFF. Filled out from reference TRBV2 and TRBJ2-2, the complete variable domain reads EPEVTQTPSHQVTQMGQEVILRCVPISNHLYFYWYRQILGQKVEFLVSFYNNEISEKSEIFDDQFSVERPDGSNFTLKIRSTKLEDSAMYFCASSGSPSGSGELFFGEGSRLTVL.

The chain joins TRBV30 to TRBJ2-3; absent DNA, TCRdb's TRBD1 call cannot be checked. Looked up from germline, CDR1 is GTSNPN and CDR2 is SVGIG (reference sequence). The CDR3 extends over 15 amino acids. The CDR3 reads CAWESGVVSTDTQYF.

The V gene is TRBV4-3, the J gene TRBJ2-3; the D gene TCRdb calls, TRBD1, cannot be checked with no DNA. Looked up from germline, CDR1 is LGHNA and CDR2 is YSLEER. CDR3 length: 15 residues. The CDR3 region is CASSQQGISTDTQYF.

CDR3 in amino acids: CSAPGTSGELEQFF. V and J are TRBV20-1 and TRBJ2-1; the TRBD2 assignment by TCRdb is unverifiable without DNA. The CDR3 sequence is 14 residues long. Germline lookup yields CDR1 DFQATT and CDR2 SNEGSKA (reference sequence).

The V call is TRBV27, the J call TRBJ2-1. This CDR3 has 16 amino acids. Germline CDR1 and CDR2: MNHEY and SMNVEV (reference sequence). This CDR3 is CASRKEDAGSYNEQFF.

The chain couples TRBV28 to TRBJ2-1; TCRdb's D gene call, TRBD2, goes unchecked for lack of DNA. Germline lookup yields CDR1 MDHEN and CDR2 SYDVKM. The CDR3 contains 15 residues. The CDR3 sequence is CASSFGTEGTYEQFF.

This CDR3 is CASSPGGRPDEQYF. This chain connects TRBV18 to TRBJ2-7. This CDR3 comprises 14 residues. Per the germline V gene, CDR1 is KGHSH and CDR2 is LQKENI.

V and J are TRBV6-5 and TRBJ2-7; TCRdb outputs TRBD2, but without DNA this stays unchecked. The CDR3 sequence is 15 residues long. Per the germline V gene, CDR1 is MNHEY and CDR2 is SVGAGI. CDR3 amino acids: CASSYSEGLASEQYF.

V and J are TRBV20-1 and TRBJ1-6; the TCRdb D gene call, TRBD1, has no DNA to confirm it. The CDR3 is 13 amino acids. The germline V gene encodes CDR1 DFQATT and CDR2 SNEGSKA (reference sequence). CDR3 region: CSASTGSNSPLHF.